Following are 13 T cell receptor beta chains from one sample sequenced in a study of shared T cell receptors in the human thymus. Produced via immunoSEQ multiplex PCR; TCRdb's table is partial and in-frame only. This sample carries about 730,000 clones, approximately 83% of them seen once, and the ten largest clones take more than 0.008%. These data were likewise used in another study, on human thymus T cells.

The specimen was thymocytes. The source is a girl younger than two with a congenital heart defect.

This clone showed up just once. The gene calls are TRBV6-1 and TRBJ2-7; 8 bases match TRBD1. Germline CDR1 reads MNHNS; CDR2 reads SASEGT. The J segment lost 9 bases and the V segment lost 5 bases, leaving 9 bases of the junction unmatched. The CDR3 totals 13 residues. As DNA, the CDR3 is TGTGCCAGCAGTCCTCGGCTAGGACAGGGGCAGTACTTC. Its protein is CASSPRLGQGQYF.

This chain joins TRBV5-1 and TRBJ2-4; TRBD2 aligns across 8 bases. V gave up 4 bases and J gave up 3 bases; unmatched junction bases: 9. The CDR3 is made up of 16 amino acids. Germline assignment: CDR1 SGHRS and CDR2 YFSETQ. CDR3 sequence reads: CASSQSGRGVKNIQYF. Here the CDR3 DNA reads TGCGCCAGCAGCCAAAGTGGGCGGGGGGTCAAAAACATTCAGTACTTC.

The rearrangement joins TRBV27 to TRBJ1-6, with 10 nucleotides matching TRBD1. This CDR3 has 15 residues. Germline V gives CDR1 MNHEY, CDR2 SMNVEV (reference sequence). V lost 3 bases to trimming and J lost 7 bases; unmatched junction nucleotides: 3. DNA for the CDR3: TGTGCCAGCAGTTTCGGACAGGGGGAAAATTCACCCCTCCACTTT. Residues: CASSFGQGENSPLHF.

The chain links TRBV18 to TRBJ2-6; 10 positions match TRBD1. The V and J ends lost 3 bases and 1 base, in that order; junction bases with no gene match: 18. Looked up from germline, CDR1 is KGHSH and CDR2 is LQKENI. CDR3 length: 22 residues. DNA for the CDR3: TGTGCCAGCTCACCCTTCGGGTTTAGGCCGGGACAGGGGAAATCTGGGGCCAACGTCCTGACTTTC. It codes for CASSPFGFRPGQGKSGANVLTF. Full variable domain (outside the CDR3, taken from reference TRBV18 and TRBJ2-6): NAGVMQNPRHLVRRRGQEARLRCSPMKGHSHVYWYRQLPEEGLKFMVYLQKENIIDESGMPKERFSAEFPKEGPSILRIQQVVRGDSAAYFCASSPFGFRPGQGKSGANVLTFGAGSRLTVL.

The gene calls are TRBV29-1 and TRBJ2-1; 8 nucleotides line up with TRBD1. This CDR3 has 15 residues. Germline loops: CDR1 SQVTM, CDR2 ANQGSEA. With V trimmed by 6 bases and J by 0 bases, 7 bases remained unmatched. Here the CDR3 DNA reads TGCAGCGTCGGACAGGGCCTGAGCTCCTACAATGAGCAGTTCTTC. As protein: CSVGQGLSSYNEQFF.

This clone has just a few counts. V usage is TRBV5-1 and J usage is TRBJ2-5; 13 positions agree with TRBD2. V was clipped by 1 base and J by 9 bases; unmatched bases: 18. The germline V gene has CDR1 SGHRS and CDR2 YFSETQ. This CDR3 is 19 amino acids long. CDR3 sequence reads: CASSLTGLAGATPKGAQYF. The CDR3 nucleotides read TGCGCCAGCAGCTTGACCGGACTAGCGGGGGCCACCCCCAAGGGGGCCCAGTACTTC.

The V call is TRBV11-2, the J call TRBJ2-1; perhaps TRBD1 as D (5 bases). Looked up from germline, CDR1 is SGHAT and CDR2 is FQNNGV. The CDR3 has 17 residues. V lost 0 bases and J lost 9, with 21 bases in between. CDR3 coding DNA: TGTGCCAGCAGCTTAGATTTAACAGGTCGGATCGGTGGTGAGCAGTTCTTC. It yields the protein CASSLDLTGRIGGEQFF.

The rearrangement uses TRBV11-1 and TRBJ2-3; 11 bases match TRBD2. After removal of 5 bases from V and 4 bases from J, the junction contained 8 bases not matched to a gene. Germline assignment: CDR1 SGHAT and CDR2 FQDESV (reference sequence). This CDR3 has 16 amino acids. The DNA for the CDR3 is TGTGCCAGCAGCCCCCATAGCGGGGGGGCTTCAGATACGCAGTATTTT. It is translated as CASSPHSGGASDTQYF.

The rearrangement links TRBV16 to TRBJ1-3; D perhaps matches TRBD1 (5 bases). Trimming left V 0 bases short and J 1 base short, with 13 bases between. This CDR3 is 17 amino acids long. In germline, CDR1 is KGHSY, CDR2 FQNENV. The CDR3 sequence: CASSQSKGNRSGNTIYF. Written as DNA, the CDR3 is TGTGCCAGCAGCCAATCAAAGGGGAACAGGTCTGGAAACACCATATATTTT.

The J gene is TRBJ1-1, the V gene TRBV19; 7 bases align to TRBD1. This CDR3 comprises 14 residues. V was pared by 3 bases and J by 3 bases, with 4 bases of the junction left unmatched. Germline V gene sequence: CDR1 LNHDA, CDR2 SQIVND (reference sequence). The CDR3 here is CASSIETGDTEAFF. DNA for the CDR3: TGTGCCAGTAGTATCGAAACAGGGGACACTGAAGCTTTCTTT. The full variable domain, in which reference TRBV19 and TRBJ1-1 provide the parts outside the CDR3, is DGGITQSPKYLFRKEGQNVTLSCEQNLNHDAMYWYRQDPGQGLRLIYYSQIVNDFQKGDIAEGYSVSREKKESFPLTVTSAQKNPTAFYLCASSIETGDTEAFFGQGTRLTVV.

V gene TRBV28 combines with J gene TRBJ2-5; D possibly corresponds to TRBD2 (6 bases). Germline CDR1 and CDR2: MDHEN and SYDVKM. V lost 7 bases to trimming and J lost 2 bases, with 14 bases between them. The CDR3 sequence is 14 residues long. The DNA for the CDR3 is TGTGCCAGCATCCACGGGGGAAATCAAGAGACCCAGTACTTC. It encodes CASIHGGNQETQYF.

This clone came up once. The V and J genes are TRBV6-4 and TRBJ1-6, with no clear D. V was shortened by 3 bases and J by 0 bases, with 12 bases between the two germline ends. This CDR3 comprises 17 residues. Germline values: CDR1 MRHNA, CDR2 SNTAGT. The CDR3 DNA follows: TGTGCCAGCAGTGAGAGGGCCCGGGGCTCCTATAATTCACCCCTCCACTTT. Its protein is CASSERARGSYNSPLHF.

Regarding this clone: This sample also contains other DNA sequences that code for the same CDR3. In DNA, the CDR3 is TGCGCCAGCAGCCATGAACCCGGGACAGCACAGCAGCCCCAGCATTTT. This translates into CASSHEPGTAQQPQHF. V and J are TRBV4-1 and TRBJ1-5; 7 nucleotides match TRBD1. The germline V gene encodes CDR1 MGHRA and CDR2 YSYEKL. V gave up 3 bases and J gave up 7 bases; unmatched junction bases: 12. This CDR3 is 16 amino acids long.